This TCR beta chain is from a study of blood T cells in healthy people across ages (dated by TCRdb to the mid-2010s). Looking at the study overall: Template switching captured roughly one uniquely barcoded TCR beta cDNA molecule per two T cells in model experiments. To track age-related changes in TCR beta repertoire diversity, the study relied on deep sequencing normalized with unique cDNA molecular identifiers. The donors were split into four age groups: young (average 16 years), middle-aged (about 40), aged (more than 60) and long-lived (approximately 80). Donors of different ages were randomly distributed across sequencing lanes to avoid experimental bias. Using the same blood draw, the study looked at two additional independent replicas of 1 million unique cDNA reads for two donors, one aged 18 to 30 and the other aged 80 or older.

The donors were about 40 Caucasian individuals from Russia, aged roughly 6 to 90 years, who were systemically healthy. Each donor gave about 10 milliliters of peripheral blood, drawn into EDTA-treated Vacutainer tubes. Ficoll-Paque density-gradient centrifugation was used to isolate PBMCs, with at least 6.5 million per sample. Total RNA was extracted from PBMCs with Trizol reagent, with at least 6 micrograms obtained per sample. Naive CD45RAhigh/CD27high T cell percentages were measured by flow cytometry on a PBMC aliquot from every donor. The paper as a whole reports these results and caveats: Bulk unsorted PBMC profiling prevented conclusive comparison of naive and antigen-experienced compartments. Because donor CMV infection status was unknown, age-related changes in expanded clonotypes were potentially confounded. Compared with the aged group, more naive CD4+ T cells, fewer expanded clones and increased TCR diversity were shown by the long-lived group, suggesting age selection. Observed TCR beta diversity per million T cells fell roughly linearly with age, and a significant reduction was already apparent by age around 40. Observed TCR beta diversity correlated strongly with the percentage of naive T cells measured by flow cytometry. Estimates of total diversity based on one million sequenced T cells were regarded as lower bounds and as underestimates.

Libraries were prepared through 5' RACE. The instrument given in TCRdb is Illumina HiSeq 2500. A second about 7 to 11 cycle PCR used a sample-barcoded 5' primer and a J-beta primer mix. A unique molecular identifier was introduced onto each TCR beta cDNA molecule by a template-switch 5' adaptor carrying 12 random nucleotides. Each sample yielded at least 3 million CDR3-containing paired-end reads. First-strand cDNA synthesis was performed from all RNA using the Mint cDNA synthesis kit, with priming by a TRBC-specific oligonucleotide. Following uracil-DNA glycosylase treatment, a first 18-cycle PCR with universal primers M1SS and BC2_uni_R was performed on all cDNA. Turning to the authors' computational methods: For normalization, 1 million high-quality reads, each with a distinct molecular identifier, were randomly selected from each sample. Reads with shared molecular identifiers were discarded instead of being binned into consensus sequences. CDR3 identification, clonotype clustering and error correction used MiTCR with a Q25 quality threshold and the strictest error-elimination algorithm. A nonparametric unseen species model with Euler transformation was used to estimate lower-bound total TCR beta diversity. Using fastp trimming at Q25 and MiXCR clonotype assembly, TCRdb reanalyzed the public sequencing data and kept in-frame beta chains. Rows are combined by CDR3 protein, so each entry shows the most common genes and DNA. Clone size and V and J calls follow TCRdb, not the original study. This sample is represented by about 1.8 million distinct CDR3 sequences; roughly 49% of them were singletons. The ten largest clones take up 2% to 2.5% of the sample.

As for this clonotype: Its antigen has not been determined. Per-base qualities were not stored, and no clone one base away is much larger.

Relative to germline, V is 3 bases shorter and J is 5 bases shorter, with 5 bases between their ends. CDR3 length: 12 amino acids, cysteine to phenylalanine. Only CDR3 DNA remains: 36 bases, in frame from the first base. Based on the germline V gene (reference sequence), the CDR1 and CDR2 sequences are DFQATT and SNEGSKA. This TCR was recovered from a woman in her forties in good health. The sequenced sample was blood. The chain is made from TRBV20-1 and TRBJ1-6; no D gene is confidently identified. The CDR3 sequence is CSARSHNSPLHF. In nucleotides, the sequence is TGCAGTGCTAGGTCTCATAATTCACCCCTCCACTTT.